The entry below describes one T cell receptor beta chain. Its antigen remains unknown. The entry originates in a study of shared clonotypes between healthy human individuals. Study-level information: Three plates each covered CD4 naive and memory; CD8 naive two, CD8 memory one. Overall study findings and caveats: Rarefaction revealed incomplete sorted-subset sequencing despite large depth. Non-shared clonotypes had lower generation probabilities than clonotypes shared by all four sorted-subset donors.

Measured with immunoSEQ multiplex PCR; TCRdb has only the in-frame clones, and not every one. Altogether around 650,000 clones are present, approximately 96% being singletons, with the ten largest covering less than 0.12%. CDR1 is LNHDA, CDR2 SQIVND, per germline (reference sequence). The CDR3 runs 16 residues. After removal of 8 bases from V and 3 bases from J, the junction contained 15 bases not matched to a gene. CD45RO-negative cells were positively selected for CCR7, leaving out terminally differentiated effector memory CD45RA+ cells. The chain carries TRBV19 and TRBJ2-7, with 8 bases lining up with TRBD1. The clonotype originates from a woman aged 30 to 39 in good health. The sample was naive CD8+ T cells sorted from blood. As DNA, the CDR3 is TGTGCCAGTTCAACAAACGGGGACAGGACTTTCTACGAGCAGTACTTC. As protein: CASSTNGDRTFYEQYF. The full variable domain, its missing parts supplied by reference TRBV19 and TRBJ2-7, is DGGITQSPKYLFRKEGQNVTLSCEQNLNHDAMYWYRQDPGQGLRLIYYSQIVNDFQKGDIAEGYSVSREKKESFPLTVTSAQKNPTAFYLCASSTNGDRTFYEQYFGPGTRLTVT.